The 20 T cell receptor beta chains in this list originate from one sample, sequenced in a study of cytomegalovirus exposure and HLA in healthy donors. PCR was performed using 60 Vbeta and 13 Jbeta primers. Profiled with immunoSEQ multiplex PCR; TCRdb holds only in-frame clones, not every one. This repertoire shows about 160,000 clones, over 70% found once; its top ten account for roughly 10%. The specimen sequenced was PBMCs. The source is a man between 18 and 35 years old in good health and CMV-seropositive.

This sequence joins TRBV5-3 and TRBJ2-1; the D gene is possibly TRBD1 (6 bases). TRBV5-3 is annotated as an ORF whose role is uncertain. V gave up 4 bases and J gave up 3 bases, with 14 bases separating them. The CDR3 loop spans 15 amino acids. The CDR3 loop is CARSHDRLCYNEQFF. In DNA, the CDR3 is TGTGCCAGAAGCCACGACAGGCTATGCTACAATGAGCAGTTCTTC.

The V gene is TRBV6-4, the J gene TRBJ2-1; 7 bases agree with TRBD2. The CDR3 runs to 16 residues. Per germline, CDR1 MRHNA and CDR2 SNTAGT. V lost 6 bases, J lost 3 bases, and 11 bases stayed unmatched. CDR3 nucleotide sequence: TGTGCCAGCAGCGCACTAAGCGGGACCGTCTACAATGAGCAGTTCTTC. Protein sequence: CASSALSGTVYNEQFF.

This clone appeared once. The chain recombines TRBV2 with TRBJ2-5, with 8 bases aligning to TRBD2. Germline assignment: CDR1 SNHLY and CDR2 FYNNEI. J was trimmed by 7 bases and V by 5 bases; bases with no gene match: 9. CDR3 length: 14 amino acids. The CDR3 here is CASSLRGGRGTQYF. In nucleotides, the CDR3 is TGTGCCAGCAGTCTTCGGGGGGGCCGCGGGACCCAGTACTTC.

There are a few counts of this clone. The chain combines TRBV5-1 with TRBJ2-7; 12 nucleotides agree with TRBD1. The length of the CDR3 is 16 residues. Germline V gives CDR1 SGHRS, CDR2 YFSETQ. V lost 1 base, J lost 6 bases, and 8 bases stayed unmatched. The CDR3 spells CASSLFLGQGASEQYF. Here the CDR3 DNA reads TGCGCCAGCAGCTTGTTTTTGGGACAGGGGGCGTCCGAGCAGTACTTC.

The V call is TRBV6-1, the J call TRBJ1-1; 7 bases agree with TRBD1. The CDR3 contains 13 residues. Germline V gene lookup returns CDR1 MNHNS and CDR2 SASEGT. V trimming: 1 base; J trimming: 8 bases; junction bases outside the gene matches: 4. In DNA, the CDR3 is TGTGCCAGCAGTGAAGTCCGGGACAGCGAAGCTTTCTTT. As protein: CASSEVRDSEAFF.

In DNA form, the CDR3 reads TGTGCCAGCAGCCCCGGGACAGGGACGGAGGGGGCCAACGTCCTGACTTTC. Its protein product is CASSPGTGTEGANVLTF. The chain carries TRBV11-3 and TRBJ2-6; 9 bases align to TRBD1. With 5 bases clipped from V and 4 bases from J, the junction kept 9 bases outside the gene matches. Germline V gene sequence: CDR1 SGHNT, CDR2 YENEEA. This CDR3 has 17 residues.

This clone was counted a few times. The chain recombines TRBV9 with TRBJ1-2, with D perhaps TRBD1 (6 bases). The CDR3 is made up of 14 amino acids. The V end lost 4 bases, the J end lost 0 bases, and 10 bases lay between the germline ends. Germline loops: CDR1 SGDLS, CDR2 YYNGEE. The CDR3 DNA reads TGTGCCAGCAGCCCCGGACAGTCTAACTATGGCTACACCTTC. It specifies CASSPGQSNYGYTF.

The genes are TRBV5-4 and TRBJ2-1, with a weak D call TRBD1 (7 bases). This CDR3 has 17 amino acids. Germline V gives CDR1 SGHNT, CDR2 YYREEE (reference sequence). The V and J ends lost 1 base and 7 bases respectively, with 21 bases between them. The CDR3 loop reads CASSLPGRRGRGNEQFF. DNA for the CDR3: TGTGCCAGCAGCTTGCCCGGACGGAGGGGGCGCGGTAATGAGCAGTTCTTC.

The CDR3 DNA reads as TGTGCCATCAGTGGGACAGGGGCAATCATGAACACTGAAGCTTTCTTT. It translates to CAISGTGAIMNTEAFF. This chain links TRBV10-3 with TRBJ1-1; 9 bases are a match to TRBD1. The CDR3 has 16 amino acids. Germline-derived CDR1 and CDR2 are ENHRY and SYGVKD. Trimming cost V 4 bases and J 0 bases; bases outside gene matches: 6.

This chain connects TRBV6-1 to TRBJ1-5; D unresolved. CDR3 length: 14 amino acids. V lost 1 base, J lost 5 bases, and 9 bases lay in between. CDR1 is MNHNS and CDR2 is SASEGT in the germline V gene. The DNA for the CDR3 is TGTGCCAGCAGTGAAGTTCCACCAGATCAGCCCCAGCATTTT. This translates into CASSEVPPDQPQHF.

On this clone: With a far larger clone one base away, a read error is the likely cause. V and J are TRBV5-6 and TRBJ2-7; perhaps TRBD2 as D (6 bases). CDR3 size: 14 residues. CDR1 and CDR2 from the germline V gene are SGHDT and YYEEEE. With 0 bases removed from V and 2 bases from J, the gap between germline ends came to 9 bases. The CDR3 DNA reads as TGTGCCAGCAGCTTGGCGGAGGGACCCTACGAGCAGTACTTC. Residues: CASSLAEGPYEQYF.

The chain combines TRBV7-2 with TRBJ2-5, with 15 nucleotides matching TRBD2. The CDR3 runs 17 residues. The J segment lost 1 base and the V segment lost 5 bases, leaving 5 bases of the junction unmatched. Germline values: CDR1 SGHTA, CDR2 FQGNSA. The CDR3 spells CASSLGTSGGPQETQYF. The CDR3 DNA sequence: TGTGCCAGCAGCCTCGGGACTAGCGGGGGGCCCCAAGAGACCCAGTACTTC.

The V gene is TRBV6-5, the J gene TRBJ2-7, with 8 bases aligning to TRBD2. Looked up from germline, CDR1 is MNHEY and CDR2 is SVGAGI. Trimming cost V 5 bases and J 5 bases; bases outside gene matches: 8. The CDR3 is 14 residues long. CDR3 DNA: TGTGCCAGCAGTGAAACCGGGACTAGAAACGAGCAGTACTTC. Protein: CASSETGTRNEQYF.

V usage is TRBV6-1 and J usage is TRBJ1-2; the D gene is possibly TRBD1 (5 bases). The CDR3 sequence is 15 residues long. In germline, CDR1 is MNHNS, CDR2 SASEGT. V was clipped by 3 bases and J by 8 bases, with 19 bases between them. The CDR3 bases are TGTGCCAGCAGTGATCCTGGTGGCAGGGTCGACGGCTACACCTTC. It encodes CASSDPGGRVDGYTF.

Here the CDR3 reads CASSPRGLQGLTDTQYF. The CDR3 nucleotides are TGCGCCAGCAGCCCCCGGGGACTCCAAGGACTCACAGATACGCAGTATTTT. The rearrangement uses TRBV4-3 and TRBJ2-3, with a possible D match to TRBD2 (6 bases). Trimming stripped 4 bases from V and 2 bases from J, with 19 bases between. The CDR3 is 17 amino acids. Germline V gene lookup returns CDR1 LGHNA and CDR2 YSLEER.

This clone was seen just once. The gene calls are TRBV19 and TRBJ1-5; 8 nucleotides line up with TRBD1. V was pared by 4 bases and J by 6 bases, with 14 bases of the junction left unmatched. This CDR3 contains 17 residues. Germline V gives CDR1 LNHDA, CDR2 SQIVND (reference sequence). This CDR3 is CASSKYLEQGAIQPQHF. In DNA, the CDR3 is TGTGCCAGTAGTAAATACTTAGAGCAGGGGGCGATTCAGCCCCAGCATTTT.

V usage is TRBV5-1 and J usage is TRBJ1-1; D may be TRBD1 (6 bases). Trimming removed 1 base at V and 0 bases at J, with 25 bases between. The CDR3 is 20 amino acids. Germline loops: CDR1 SGHRS, CDR2 YFSETQ. CDR3 loop: CASSLIGQGRPRPLNTEAFF. The CDR3 DNA is TGCGCCAGCAGCTTGATCGGGCAGGGGCGCCCTAGACCGTTGAACACTGAAGCTTTCTTT.

This clone came up a few times. The same CDR3 also results from other DNA sequences found in this sample. The chain links TRBV6-6 to TRBJ2-3, with D unresolved. There are 15 residues in the CDR3. The germline V and J ends were trimmed by 2 bases and 0 bases, with 9 bases remaining between them. CDR1 is MNHNY, CDR2 SVGAGI, per germline (reference sequence). CDR3 nucleotide sequence: TGTGCCAGCAGTTACCGGAGTTGGAGCACAGATACGCAGTATTTT. Translation gives CASSYRSWSTDTQYF.

The genes are TRBV4-3 and TRBJ2-7; a possible D gene is TRBD1 (6 bases). Deletions cut 0 bases from V and 1 base from J, with 7 bases between. Per the germline V gene, CDR1 is LGHNA and CDR2 is YSLEER. The CDR3 runs to 14 residues. CDR3 residues: CASSQDQGSYEQYF. CDR3 DNA sequence: TGCGCCAGCAGCCAAGACCAGGGGTCCTACGAGCAGTACTTC.

This clone was detected once. The chain links TRBV7-8 to TRBJ2-5, with D possibly being TRBD1 (6 bases). The V gene's germline CDR1 is SGHVS and CDR2 FQNEAQ. This CDR3 is built from 15 residues. V shed 5 bases and J shed 3 bases, with 16 bases lying between them. CDR3 nucleotide sequence: TGTGCCAGCAGCCTCCTACAGGGTACGGAAGAGACCCAGTACTTC. Its protein product is CASSLLQGTEETQYF.